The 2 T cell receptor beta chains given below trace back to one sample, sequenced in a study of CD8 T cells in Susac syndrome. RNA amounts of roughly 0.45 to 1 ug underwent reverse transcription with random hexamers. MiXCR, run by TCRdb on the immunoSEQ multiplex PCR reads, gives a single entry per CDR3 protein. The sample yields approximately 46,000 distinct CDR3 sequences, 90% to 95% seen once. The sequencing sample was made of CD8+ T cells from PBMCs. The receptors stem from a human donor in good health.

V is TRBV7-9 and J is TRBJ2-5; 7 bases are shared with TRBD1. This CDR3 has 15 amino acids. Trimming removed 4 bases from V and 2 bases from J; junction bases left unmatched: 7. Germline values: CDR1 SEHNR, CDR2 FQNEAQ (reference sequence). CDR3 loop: CASSSSDRAQETQYF. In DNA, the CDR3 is TGTGCCAGCAGCTCCTCTGACAGGGCTCAAGAGACCCAGTACTTC.

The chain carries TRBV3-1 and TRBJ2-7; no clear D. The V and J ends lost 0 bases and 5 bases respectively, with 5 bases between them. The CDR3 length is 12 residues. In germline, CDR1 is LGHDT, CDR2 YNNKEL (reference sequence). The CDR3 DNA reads TGTGCCAGCAGCCAAGATCCGGACGAGCAGTACTTC. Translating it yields CASSQDPDEQYF.